The 16 T cell receptor beta chains in this list originate from one sample, sequenced in a study of blood T cells in healthy people across ages. Combining a sample-barcoded 5' primer with a J-beta primer mix, a second PCR ran for roughly 6 to 11 cycles. TCRdb passed the 5' RACE reads through MiXCR, listing each CDR3 protein once. Altogether 650,000 to 900,000 distinct CDR3 sequences are present, 62% being singletons, with the ten largest covering approximately 30%. The sample was blood. These receptors originate from a man aged 30 to 39 in good health.

The gene calls are TRBV5-1 and TRBJ1-2; D is undetermined. The germline CDR1 and CDR2 sequences are SGHRS and YFSETQ. The CDR3 contains 13 residues. Trimming left V 1 base short and J 9 bases short, with 13 bases between. CDR3: CASSLSGEVSYTF. The CDR3 nucleotides read TGCGCCAGCAGCTTGAGCGGGGAGGTGAGCTACACCTTC.

This clonotype was recorded a few times. The chain has TRBV9 and TRBJ1-1; no reliable D call. Trimming left V 4 bases short and J 4 bases short, with 14 bases between. The CDR3 is made up of 14 amino acids. CDR1 and CDR2 from the germline V gene are SGDLS and YYNGEE. The CDR3 bases are TGTGCCAGCAGCCCCATTAATACGGGCACTGAAGCTTTCTTT. This sequence encodes CASSPINTGTEAFF.

Worth noting for this clonotype: One end of the junction varies from germline; a read error may be responsible. The chain combines TRBV27 with TRBJ2-6; D is uncertain. The CDR3 length is 15 residues. The germline CDR1 and CDR2 sequences are MNHEY and SMNVEV (reference sequence). The CDR3 loop is CASSFGHSGANVLTF. CDR3 coding DNA: TGTGCCAGCAGTTTTGGGCACTCTGGAGCCAACGTCCTGACTTTC.

The chain carries TRBV12-3 or TRBV12-4 and TRBJ2-3; 14 nucleotides match TRBD2. CDR3 length: 19 amino acids. The V segment lost 3 bases and the J segment 3 bases; nucleotides outside the gene matches: 11. The DNA of the CDR3 is TGTGCCAGCAGTTTTGGACTAGCGGGGGGCTCAATTAGAACAGATACGCAGTATTTT. The encoded protein is CASSFGLAGGSIRTDTQYF.

V is TRBV9 and J is TRBJ2-3, with D maybe TRBD2 (6 bases). The germline CDR1 and CDR2 sequences are SGDLS and YYNGEE. There are 18 residues in the CDR3. Trimming pared 3 bases from V and 1 base from J, leaving 21 bases between. The CDR3 here is CASSGFASRGLGTDTQYF. CDR3 bases: TGTGCCAGCAGCGGCTTTGCCTCTCGGGGGTTGGGCACAGATACGCAGTATTTT.

In this sample, this clonotype turned up a few times. The chain is built from TRBV20-1 and TRBJ2-7, with 7 bases aligning to TRBD1. The CDR3 is 11 residues long. Trimming took 8 bases from V and 2 from J; bases not matched to a gene: 3. From germline, CDR1 is DFQATT and CDR2 SNEGSKA (reference sequence). The chain's CDR3 is CSKGTAYEQYF. The CDR3, as DNA: TGCAGTAAAGGGACAGCCTACGAGCAGTACTTC.

The chain's CDR3 is CASSQRQGDEQFF. In DNA, the CDR3 is TGCGCCAGCAGCCAAAGACAGGGGGATGAGCAGTTCTTC. The rearrangement uses TRBV4-1 and TRBJ2-1; TRBD1 agrees at 9 bases. The CDR3 spans 13 residues. Germline V gene data show CDR1 as MGHRA and CDR2 as YSYEKL. Trimming took 2 bases from V and 8 from J; bases not matched to a gene: 1.

This chain uses TRBV6-4 with TRBJ1-2; D is possibly TRBD1 (6 bases). Trimming shortened V by 5 bases and J by 7 bases, and 17 bases separated the two germline ends. The V gene's germline CDR1 is MRHNA and CDR2 SNTAGT. The CDR3 extends over 14 amino acids. In DNA form, the CDR3 reads TGTGCCAGCAGTCCCGACAGGTCCTTGGGTGGCTACACCTTC. Its translation: CASSPDRSLGGYTF.

The V gene is TRBV30, the J gene TRBJ2-1; D not resolved. TRBJ2-7 matches the DNA end more closely, so the J call is doubtful. CDR3 size: 12 residues. Looked up from germline, CDR1 is GTSNPN and CDR2 is SVGIG (reference sequence). CDR3 bases: TGTGCCGGAAGGACCGATACCTACGAGCAGTACTTC. Its translation: CAGRTDTYEQYF.

This clonotype was seen only once. The chain combines TRBV10-3 with TRBJ1-3; TRBD1 matches 7 bases. The CDR3 extends over 16 amino acids. With V trimmed by 3 bases and J by 4 bases, 9 bases remained unmatched. CDR1 and CDR2 (germline): ENHRY, SYGVKD. CDR3 sequence (DNA): TGTGCCATCAGTGAACAGGGGCGCAGGTCCGGAAACACCATATATTTT. This translates into CAISEQGRRSGNTIYF.

The chain joins TRBV13 to TRBJ2-3, with no clear D. The CDR3 spans 15 residues. Trimming took 5 bases from V and 1 from J, leaving 13 bases between them. Germline CDR1 and CDR2: PRHDT and FYEKMQ (reference sequence). The CDR3 nucleotides are TGTGCCAGCAGCCCGTTATGGCCTGGCACAGATACGCAGTATTTT. It specifies CASSPLWPGTDTQYF.

The chain couples TRBV28 to TRBJ2-7; D is ambiguous. The tail of the sequence fits TRBJ2-5 better, so the J call may be wrong. The CDR3 runs 14 residues. Looked up from germline, CDR1 is MDHEN and CDR2 is SYDVKM. The CDR3 coding sequence is TGTGCCAGCAGTTTAGGTCGAAGGCTGGAGACCCAGTACTTC. Translating gives CASSLGRRLETQYF.

This chain uses TRBV10-3 with TRBJ2-4; 7 bases are a match to TRBD1. TRBJ2-7 matches the DNA end more closely, so the J call is doubtful. The CDR3 loop spans 15 amino acids. Germline V gives CDR1 ENHRY, CDR2 SYGVKD. CDR3 nucleotides: TGTGCCATCAGTGATCCGGACAGGATTCCCTACGAGCAGTACTTC. Translated: CAISDPDRIPYEQYF.

The chain combines TRBV6-1 with TRBJ2-7; a possible D gene is TRBD1 (5 bases). Between the trimmed V and J ends, which lost 3 bases and 0 bases, there was a span of 15 bases. Looked up from germline, CDR1 is MNHNS and CDR2 is SASEGT. There are 16 residues in the CDR3. The CDR3 sequence is CASSEATGPSSYEQYF. Written as DNA, the CDR3 is TGTGCCAGCAGTGAGGCAACAGGACCCAGCTCCTACGAGCAGTACTTC.

This clonotype has only a few counts. The J gene is TRBJ2-7, the V gene TRBV5-1; the D gene is possibly TRBD2 (6 bases). CDR3 length equals 16 residues. V lost 0 bases and J lost 0, with 13 bases in between. Germline CDR1 is SGHRS and CDR2 is YFSETQ. The CDR3 DNA reads TGCGCCAGCAGCTTGGCTACCGGGACTCGCTCCTACGAGCAGTACTTC. Translation: CASSLATGTRSYEQYF.

This chain uses TRBV4-3 with TRBJ2-1; 10 bases align to TRBD1. Germline V CDR1 and CDR2: LGHNA, YSLEER. V lost 0 bases to trimming and J lost 7 bases; unmatched junction nucleotides: 9. The CDR3 is 17 residues long. In DNA, the CDR3 is TGCGCCAGCAGCCAAGATCGGGGGACAGGGGTTTGGAATGAGCAGTTCTTC. As protein: CASSQDRGTGVWNEQFF.